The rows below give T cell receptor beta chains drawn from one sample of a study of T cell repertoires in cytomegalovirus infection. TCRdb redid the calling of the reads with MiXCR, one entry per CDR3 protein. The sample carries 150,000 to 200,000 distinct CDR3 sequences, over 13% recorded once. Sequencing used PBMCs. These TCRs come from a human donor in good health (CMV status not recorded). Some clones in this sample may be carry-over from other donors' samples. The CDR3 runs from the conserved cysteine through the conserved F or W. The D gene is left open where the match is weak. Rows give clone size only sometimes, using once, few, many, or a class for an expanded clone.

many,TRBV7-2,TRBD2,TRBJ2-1,TGTGCCAGCAGCCCGGGGACTAGCGGGAGCTCCTACAATGAGCAGTTCTTC,CASSPGTSGSSYNEQFF
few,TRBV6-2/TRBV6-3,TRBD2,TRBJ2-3,TGTGCCAGCAGTATAGCGGGGAGCACAGATACGCAGTATTTT,CASSIAGSTDTQYF
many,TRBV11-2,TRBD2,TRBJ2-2,TGTGCCAGCAGCCGTAGCGGGACGAACACCGGGGAGCTGTTTTTT,CASSRSGTNTGELFF
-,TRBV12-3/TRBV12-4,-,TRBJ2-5,TGTGCCAGCATTCCCCTTTGGCTTGGTAGAGAGACCCAGTACTTC,CASIPLWLGRETQYF
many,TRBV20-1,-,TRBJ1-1,TGCAGTGCTTCCCAGGGGAACACTGAAGCTTTCTTT,CSASQGNTEAFF
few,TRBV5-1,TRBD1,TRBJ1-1,TGCGCCAGCAGCCACGTCAGGGGGTACCCGGGAACTGAAGCTTTCTTT,CASSHVRGYPGTEAFF
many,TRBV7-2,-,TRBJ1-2,TGTGCCAGCAGCCCCGGGGGGGTAGGAGGCTACACCTTC,CASSPGGVGGYTF
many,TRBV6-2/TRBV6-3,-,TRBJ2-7,TGTGCCAGCATCAACTTGGCAGGAGCCTACGAGCAGTACTTC,CASINLAGAYEQYF
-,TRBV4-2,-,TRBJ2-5,TGTGCCAGCGCCACCAGGCCCCAAGAGACCCAGTACTTC,CASATRPQETQYF
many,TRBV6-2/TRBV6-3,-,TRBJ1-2,TGTGCCAGCAGTTCGGGCAGGGAAGACTATGGCTACACCTTC,CASSSGREDYGYTF
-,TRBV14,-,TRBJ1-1,TGTGCCAGCAGCCCCGGGTTAAGGGGGAACACTGAAGCTTTCTTT,CASSPGLRGNTEAFF
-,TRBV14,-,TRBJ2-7,TGTGCCAGCAGCCAAAGGGGGAGCTCCTACGAGCAGTACTTC,CASSQRGSSYEQYF
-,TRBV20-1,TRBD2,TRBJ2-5,TGCAGTACCCCGGGACTAGCGGGAGGAAGAGAGACCCAGTACTTC,CSTPGLAGGRETQYF
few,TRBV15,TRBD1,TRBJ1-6,TGTGCCACCAGCAGACCCCAGGGGGAATCACCCCTCCACTTT,CATSRPQGESPLHF
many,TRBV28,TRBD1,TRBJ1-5,TGTGCCAGCAGTTTGTACCCCGGACAGGCAGGGCGTAGCAATCAGCCCCAGCATTTT,CASSLYPGQAGRSNQPQHF
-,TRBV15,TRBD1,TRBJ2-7,TGTGCCACCAGCAGAGAAGGAAACAGGGGCCACGAGCAGTACTTC,CATSREGNRGHEQYF
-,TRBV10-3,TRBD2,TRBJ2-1,TGTGCCATCAGTGAGGCCCGACTAGCGGGAGGGAATGAGCAGTTCTTC,CAISEARLAGGNEQFF
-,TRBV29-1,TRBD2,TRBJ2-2,TGCAGTATTCTAGCGGGGGGGACACGGAACGGGGAGCTGTTTTTT,CSILAGGTRNGELFF
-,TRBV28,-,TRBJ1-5,TGTGCCAGCAGTTCTACAGCAGGTCCCCAGCATTTT,CASSSTAGPQHF
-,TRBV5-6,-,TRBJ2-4,TGTGCCAGCAGCTTGGCTACAGGCGAAAACATTCAGTACTTC,CASSLATGENIQYF
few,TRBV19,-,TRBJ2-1,TGTGCCAGTAGTCCTCGGGTATTGGAAAATGAGCAGTTCTTC,CASSPRVLENEQFF
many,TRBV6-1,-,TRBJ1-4,TGTGCCAGCAGCCCCGACAGTGGCTCTAAAAAACTGTTTTTT,CASSPDSGSKKLFF
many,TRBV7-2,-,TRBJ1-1,TGTGCCAGCACCCTGGGGGCAGGGAACACTGAAGCTTTCTTT,CASTLGAGNTEAFF
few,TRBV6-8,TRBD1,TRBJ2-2,TGTGCCAGCAGTTACGAGACAGGGTTTTACACCGGGGAGCTGTTTTTT,CASSYETGFYTGELFF
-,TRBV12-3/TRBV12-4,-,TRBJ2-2,TGTGCCGGGCAGGAGGCGAACACCGGGGAGCTGTTTTTT,CAGQEANTGELFF
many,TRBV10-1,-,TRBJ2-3,TGCGCCAGCAGCCGACCGGGGTCCGATACGCAGTATTTT,CASSRPGSDTQYF
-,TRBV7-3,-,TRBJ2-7,TGTGCCAGCAGCTCTGATGGGACATACGCCTACGAGCAGTACTTC,CASSSDGTYAYEQYF
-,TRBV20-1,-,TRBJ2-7,TGCAGTGCTTATGACAGCTACGAGCAGTACTTC,CSAYDSYEQYF
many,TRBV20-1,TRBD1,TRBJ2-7,TGCAGTGCTGATTCCCCGGGACAGGGGAGCTACGAGCAGTACTTC,CSADSPGQGSYEQYF
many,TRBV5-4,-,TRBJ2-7,TGTGCCAGCAGCTCGAGGGGAGCCTACGAGCAGTACTTC,CASSSRGAYEQYF
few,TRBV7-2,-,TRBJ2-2,TGTGCCAGCAGCTTGGGGCACGGGTACACCGGGGAGCTGTTTTTT,CASSLGHGYTGELFF
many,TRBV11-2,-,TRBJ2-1,TGTGCCAGCAGCTCACGATCGGACGCGAAGTTAAGCTCCTACAATGAGCAGTTCTTC,CASSSRSDAKLSSYNEQFF
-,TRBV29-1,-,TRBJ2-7,TGCAGCGTTGAAGGAGTCGGACAGTACTACGAGCAGTACTTC,CSVEGVGQYYEQYF
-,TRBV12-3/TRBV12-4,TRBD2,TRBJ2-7,TGTGCCAGCAGTTTCTTAGGGACTAGCATCTACGAGCAGTACTTC,CASSFLGTSIYEQYF
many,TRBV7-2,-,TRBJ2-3,TGTGCCAGCAGCCCGCAGTCTAGGGCCGTGTGGGATACGCAGTATTTT,CASSPQSRAVWDTQYF
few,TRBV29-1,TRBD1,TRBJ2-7,TGCAGCGTTGAAGATACATCGGGGACAGCTACCTACGAGCAGTACTTC,CSVEDTSGTATYEQYF
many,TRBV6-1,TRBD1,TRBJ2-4,TGTGCCAGCAGGGAGAGGGGACAGTTGGGAGCGGTTCAGTACTTC,CASRERGQLGAVQYF
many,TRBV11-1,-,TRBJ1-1,TGTGCCAGCAGCTTAGTCGGGATGACAGTAGAAGCTTTCTTT,CASSLVGMTVEAFF
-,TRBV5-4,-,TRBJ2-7,TGTGCCAGCAGGGCCGGGACGGCTTCCTACGAGCAGTACTTC,CASRAGTASYEQYF
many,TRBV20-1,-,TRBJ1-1,TGCAGTGCTGAGGCGGGGGCTGAAGCTTTCTTT,CSAEAGAEAFF
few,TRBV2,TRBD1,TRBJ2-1,TGTGCCAGCAGGGACAGGGGCAATGAGCAGTTCTTC,CASRDRGNEQFF
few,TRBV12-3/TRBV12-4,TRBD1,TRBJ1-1,TGTGCCAGCAGTTTAGACAGGGGGCAGACTGAAGCTTTCTTT,CASSLDRGQTEAFF
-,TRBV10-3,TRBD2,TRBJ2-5,TGTGCCACCAGGACTAGCGAAGAGACCCAGTACTTC,CATRTSEETQYF
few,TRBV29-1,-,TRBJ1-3,TGCAGCGTTGACGCTGGAAACACCATATATTTT,CSVDAGNTIYF
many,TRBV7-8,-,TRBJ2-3,TGTGCCAGCAGCTTAGAGGGACTGGGCACAGATACGCAGTATTTT,CASSLEGLGTDTQYF
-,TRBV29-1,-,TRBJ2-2,TGCAGCGTCGGATCCACCGGGGAGCTGTTTTTT,CSVGSTGELFF
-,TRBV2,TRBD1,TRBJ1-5,TGTGCCAGCAGGGGACAGTACAATCAGCCCCAGCATTTT,CASRGQYNQPQHF
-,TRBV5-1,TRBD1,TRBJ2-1,TGCGCCAGCAACCCAGACAGGGTCAATGAGCAGTTCTTC,CASNPDRVNEQFF
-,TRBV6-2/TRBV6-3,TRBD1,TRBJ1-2,TGTGCCAGCAGTTACGCGGGACAGGGGTATGGCTACACCTTC,CASSYAGQGYGYTF
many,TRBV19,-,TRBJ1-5,TGTGCCAGTAGCCGGGGCGGGCGTAATCAGCCCCAGCATTTT,CASSRGGRNQPQHF
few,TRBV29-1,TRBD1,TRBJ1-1,TGCAGCGTCGCTAGGACAGGGGCCATGAACACTGAAGCTTTCTTT,CSVARTGAMNTEAFF
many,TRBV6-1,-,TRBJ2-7,TGTGCCAGCAGTGAAGCAGGGTGGACCCTAGGCGACGAGCAGTACTTC,CASSEAGWTLGDEQYF
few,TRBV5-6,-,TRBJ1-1,TGTGCCAGCAGCTCCTTGGGGATTGACACTGAAGCTTTCTTT,CASSSLGIDTEAFF
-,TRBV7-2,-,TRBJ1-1,TGTGCCAGCAGCGTGGTGGGGATTTCGATGGAAGCTTTCTTT,CASSVVGISMEAFF
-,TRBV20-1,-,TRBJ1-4,TGCAGTGCTAGATCTCCTGAGGACTACGAAGAACTGTTTTTT,CSARSPEDYEELFF
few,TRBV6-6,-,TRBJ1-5,TGTGCCAGCATTTTATCAGGACAGCTGAATCAGCCCCAGCATTTT,CASILSGQLNQPQHF
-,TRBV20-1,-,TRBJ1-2,TGCAGTGCTAGAGATGCCAGGGACTATGGCTACACCTTC,CSARDARDYGYTF
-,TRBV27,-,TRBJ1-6,TGTGCCAGCAGTTTAGGATCTGGAGGGGTCAAACCCCTCCACTTT,CASSLGSGGVKPLHF
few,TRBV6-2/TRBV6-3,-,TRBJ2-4,TGTGCCAGCAGTTATTCCCGGACAGATCAAAACATTCAGTACTTC,CASSYSRTDQNIQYF